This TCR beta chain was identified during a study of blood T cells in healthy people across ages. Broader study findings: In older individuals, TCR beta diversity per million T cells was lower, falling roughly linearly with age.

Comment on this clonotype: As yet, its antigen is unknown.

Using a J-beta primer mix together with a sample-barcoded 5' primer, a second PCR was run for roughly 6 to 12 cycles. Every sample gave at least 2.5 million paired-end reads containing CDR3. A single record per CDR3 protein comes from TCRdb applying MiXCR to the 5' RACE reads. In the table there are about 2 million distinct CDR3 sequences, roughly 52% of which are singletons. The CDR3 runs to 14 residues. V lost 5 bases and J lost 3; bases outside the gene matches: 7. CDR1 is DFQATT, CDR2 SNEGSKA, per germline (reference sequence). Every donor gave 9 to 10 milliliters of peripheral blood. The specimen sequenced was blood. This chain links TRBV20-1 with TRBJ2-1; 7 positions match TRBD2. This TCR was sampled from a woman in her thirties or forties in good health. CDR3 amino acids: CSAPPPGGYNEQFF. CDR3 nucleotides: TGCAGTGCTCCCCCCCCGGGGGGCTACAATGAGCAGTTCTTC.